This T cell receptor beta chain was recorded in a study of tumor-infiltrating lymphocytes in primary liver carcinoma. Study-level results: Tumors reached a significantly greater top-250-clone fraction than blood did (p = 0.039).

Each 20-30 mg portion of unsorted bulk tissue served as the source for co-extraction of RNA and DNA. A primer matching the constant region was used to make TCR beta cDNA from approximately 520 ng of total RNA. It was through three nested multiplex PCR rounds of slightly modified ARM-PCR that TCR beta libraries arose. Investigators reported that the first two PCR rounds, at 10 cycles each, used TRBV1-TRBV30 forward primers with a C-beta reverse primer. TCRdb recomputed calls from the multiplex PCR reads with MiXCR, one row per CDR3 protein. The table includes 95,000 to 150,000 distinct CDR3 sequences, approximately 68% detected once. V lost 5 bases to trimming and J lost 15 bases, with 24 bases between them. The CDR3 extends over 14 amino acids. Germline CDR1 SGHAT, CDR2 FQNNGV. As concerns this clonotype: Its cognate antigen is unknown.

Sample: tumor-adjacent normal liver tissue. This clonotype originated in a woman in her sixties or seventies with primary liver carcinoma and hepatitis B virus infection. The chain links TRBV11-2 to TRBJ2-3; possibly TRBD1 for D (5 bases). The CDR3 here is CASSMGLHTDTRYF. CDR3 coding DNA: TGTGCCAGCAGCATGGGGCTTCACACAGATACGCGATATTTT.